This T cell receptor beta chain stems from a study of technical replicates of blood from a few donors. The germline V gene has CDR1 WSHSY and CDR2 SAAADI. The CDR3 is made up of 15 amino acids. After removal of 5 bases from V and 2 bases from J, the junction contained 7 bases not matched to a gene. Sequenced by immunoSEQ multiplex PCR; TCRdb stores in-frame clones only, minus some. The sample gives around 83,000 clones, around 94% of which show up once; about 0.26% is in the top ten. The chain recombines TRBV10-2 with TRBJ2-5, with 8 bases matching TRBD1. The sequence came from a human donor in good health. Sequencing input: T cells isolated from PBMCs. The CDR3 coding sequence is TGCGCCAGCAGTCACCCCCGGGACAGGCAAGAGACCCAGTACTTC. It translates to CASSHPRDRQETQYF.